Listed below are T cell receptor beta chains from one sample, sequenced in a study of cytomegalovirus exposure and HLA in healthy donors. Measured with immunoSEQ multiplex PCR; TCRdb has only the in-frame clones, and not every one. The data hold about 120,000 clones, with 80% observed a single time. The specimen was PBMCs. The receptor source for this set is a man younger than 40 in good health and CMV-seropositive. Both conserved end residues are part of each CDR3. D genes are given only for firm matches. The size entry is marked missing in some rows and otherwise reads once, few, many or a size class.

NA	few	TRBJ2-2	TRBV6-1	TGTGCCAGCCGGACACTCCCGGTCGGGGAGCTGTTTTTT	CASRTLPVGELFF
NA	once	TRBJ2-3	TRBV7-2	TGTGCCAGCAGCTTAGACGGTAGCACAGATACGCAGTATTTT	CASSLDGSTDTQYF
TRBD1	NA	TRBJ2-3	TRBV5-4	TGTGCCAGCAGCCGGGACAGGGGAGGTACGCAGTATTTT	CASSRDRGGTQYF
NA	NA	TRBJ1-5	TRBV19	TGTGCCAGTAGAGACCGGGGGAGGGGCAATCAGCCCCAGCATTTT	CASRDRGRGNQPQHF
TRBD1	NA	TRBJ1-1	TRBV18	TGTGCCAGCTCACCACCGGGACAGCTAATTATGAACACTGAAGCTTTCTTT	CASSPPGQLIMNTEAFF
NA	NA	TRBJ2-5	TRBV9	TGTGCCTCCAATCGGGGGGCTTGGGAAGAGACCCAGTACTTC	CASNRGAWEETQYF
TRBD1	NA	TRBJ1-2	TRBV27	TGTGCCAGCAGTATTGACCTGCGACAGGGAGCCCACTATGGCTACACCTTC	CASSIDLRQGAHYGYTF
TRBD2	NA	TRBJ2-5	TRBV5-1	TGCGCCAGCAGCCCACCGGGGAGGGGCGGACGAGAGACCCAGTACTTC	CASSPPGRGGRETQYF
NA	NA	TRBJ1-4	TRBV29-1	TGCAGCGTTGCTCCCACCCTAGCTGATAATGAAAAACTGTTTTTT	CSVAPTLADNEKLFF
TRBD2	NA	TRBJ2-5	TRBV9	TGTGCCAGCAGCACATCGGGGGGAGAGACCCAGTACTTC	CASSTSGGETQYF
NA	few	TRBJ1-5	TRBV19	TGTGCCAGTAGTACCAGGACTTCCAATCAGCCCCAGCATTTT	CASSTRTSNQPQHF